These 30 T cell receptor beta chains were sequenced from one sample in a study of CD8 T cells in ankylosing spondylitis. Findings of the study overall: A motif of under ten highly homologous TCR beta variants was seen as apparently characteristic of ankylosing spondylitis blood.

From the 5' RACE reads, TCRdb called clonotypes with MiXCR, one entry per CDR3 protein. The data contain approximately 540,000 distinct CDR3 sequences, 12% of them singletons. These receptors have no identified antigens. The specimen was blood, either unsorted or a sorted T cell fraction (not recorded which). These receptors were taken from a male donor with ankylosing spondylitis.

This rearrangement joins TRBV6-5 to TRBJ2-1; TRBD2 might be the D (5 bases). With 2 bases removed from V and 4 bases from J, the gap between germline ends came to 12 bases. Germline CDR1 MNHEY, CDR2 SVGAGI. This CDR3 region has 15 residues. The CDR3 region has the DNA TGTGCCAGCAGTTACGCGGGCCCTTCTTACAATGAGCAGTTCTTC. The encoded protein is CASSYAGPSYNEQFF.

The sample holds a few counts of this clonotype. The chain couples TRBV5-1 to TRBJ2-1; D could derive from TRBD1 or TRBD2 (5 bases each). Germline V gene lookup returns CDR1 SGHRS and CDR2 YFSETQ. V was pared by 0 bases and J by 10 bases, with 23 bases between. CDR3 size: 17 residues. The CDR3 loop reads CASSLAGDPGGWSEQFF. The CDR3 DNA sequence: TGCGCCAGCAGCTTGGCCGGAGACCCTGGGGGATGGTCGGAGCAGTTCTTC.

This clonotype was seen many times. The DNA for the CDR3 is TGTGCCAGCAGCCAAGAAGTCGGCGACTATGGCTACACCTTC. It is translated as CASSQEVGDYGYTF. The V and J genes are TRBV4-2 and TRBJ1-2; unclear D gene. From germline, CDR1 is LGHNA and CDR2 YNFKEQ. The CDR3 spans 14 residues. The germline V and J ends were trimmed by 0 bases and 3 bases, with 8 bases remaining between them.

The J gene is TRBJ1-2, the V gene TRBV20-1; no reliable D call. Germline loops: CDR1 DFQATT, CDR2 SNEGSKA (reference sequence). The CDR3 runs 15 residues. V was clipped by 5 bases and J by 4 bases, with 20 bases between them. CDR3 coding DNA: TGCAGTGCTGGGGAAAGGGCCTATTCCCTCTATGGCTACACCTTC. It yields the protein CSAGERAYSLYGYTF.

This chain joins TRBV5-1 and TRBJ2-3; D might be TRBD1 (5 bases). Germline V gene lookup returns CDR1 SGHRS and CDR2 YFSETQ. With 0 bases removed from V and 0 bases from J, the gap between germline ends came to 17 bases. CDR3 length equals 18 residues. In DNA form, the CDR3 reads TGCGCCAGCAGCTTGGGGGGCTCTGACTTCCTTAGCACAGATACGCAGTATTTT. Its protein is CASSLGGSDFLSTDTQYF.

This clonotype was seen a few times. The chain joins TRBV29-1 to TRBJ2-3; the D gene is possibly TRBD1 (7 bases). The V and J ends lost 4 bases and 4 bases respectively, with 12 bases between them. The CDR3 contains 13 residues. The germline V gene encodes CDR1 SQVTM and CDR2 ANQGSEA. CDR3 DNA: TGCAGCGTTGGCCAGGGGGGACCAGATACGCAGTATTTT. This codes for CSVGQGGPDTQYF.

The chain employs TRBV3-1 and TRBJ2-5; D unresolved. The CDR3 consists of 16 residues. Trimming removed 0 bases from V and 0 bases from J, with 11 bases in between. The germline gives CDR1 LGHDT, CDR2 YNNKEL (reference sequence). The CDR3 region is CASSQDGWQNQETQYF. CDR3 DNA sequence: TGTGCCAGCAGCCAAGATGGTTGGCAGAACCAAGAGACCCAGTACTTC.

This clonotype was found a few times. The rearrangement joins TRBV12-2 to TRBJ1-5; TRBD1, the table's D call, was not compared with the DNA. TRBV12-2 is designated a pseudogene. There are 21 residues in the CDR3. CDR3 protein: CASRLRKRTGGGKSSNQPQHF. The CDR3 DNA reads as TGTGCAAGTCGCCTACGAAAGCGGACAGGGGGCGGAAAAAGTAGCAATCAGCCCCAGCATTTT.

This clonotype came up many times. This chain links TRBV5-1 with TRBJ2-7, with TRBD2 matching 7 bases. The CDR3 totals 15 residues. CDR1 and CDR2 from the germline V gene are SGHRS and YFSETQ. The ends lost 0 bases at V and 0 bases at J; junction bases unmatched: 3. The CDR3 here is CASSLASGTSYEQYV. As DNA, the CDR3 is TGCGCCAGCAGCTTGGCTAGCGGCACCTCCTACGAGCAGTACGTC.

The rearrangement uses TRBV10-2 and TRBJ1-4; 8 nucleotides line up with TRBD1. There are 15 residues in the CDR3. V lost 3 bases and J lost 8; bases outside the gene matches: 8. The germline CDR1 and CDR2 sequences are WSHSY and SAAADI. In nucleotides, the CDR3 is TGCGCCAGCAGTGAAAAAGACAGGGGAGGGGAAAAACTGTTTTTT. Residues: CASSEKDRGGEKLFF.

The CDR3 is CASRQGGNNSPLHF. The CDR3 nucleotides read TGTGCCAGCAGACAAGGGGGAAATAATTCACCCCTCCACTTT. This sequence joins TRBV7-9 and TRBJ1-6; perhaps TRBD1 as D (6 bases). The CDR3 sequence is 14 residues long. Looked up from germline, CDR1 is SEHNR and CDR2 is FQNEAQ (reference sequence). Trimming took 6 bases from V and 5 from J, leaving 11 bases between them.

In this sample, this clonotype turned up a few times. This chain's CDR3 is CSVSGGDTGELFF. The CDR3 DNA follows: TGCAGCGTGTCAGGAGGGGACACCGGGGAGCTGTTTTTT. V is TRBV29-1 and J is TRBJ2-2; a possible D gene is TRBD2 (6 bases). Germline CDR1 and CDR2: SQVTM and ANQGSEA. This CDR3 is 13 amino acids long. The V end was cut by 6 bases, the J end by 3 bases, with 11 bases between.

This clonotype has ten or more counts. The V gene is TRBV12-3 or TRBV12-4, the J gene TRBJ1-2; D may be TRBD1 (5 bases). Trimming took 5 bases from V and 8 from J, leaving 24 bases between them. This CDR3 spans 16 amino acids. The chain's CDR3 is CASSRPGRATPRGYTF. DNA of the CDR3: TGTGCCAGCAGTCGACCGGGCAGGGCTACCCCTCGGGGCTACACCTTC.

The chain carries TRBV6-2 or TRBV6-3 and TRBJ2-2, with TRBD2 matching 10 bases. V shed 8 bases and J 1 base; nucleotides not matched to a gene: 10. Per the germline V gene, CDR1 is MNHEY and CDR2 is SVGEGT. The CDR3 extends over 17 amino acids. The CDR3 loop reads CASLKPSGSWNTGELFF. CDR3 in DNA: TGTGCCAGCCTCAAACCTAGCGGGAGCTGGAACACCGGGGAGCTGTTTTTT.

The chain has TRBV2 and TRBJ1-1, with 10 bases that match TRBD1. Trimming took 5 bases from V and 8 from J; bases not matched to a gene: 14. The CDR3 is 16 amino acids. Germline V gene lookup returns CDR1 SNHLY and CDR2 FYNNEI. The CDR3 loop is CASSHSTGGYTAEAFF. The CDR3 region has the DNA TGTGCCAGCAGTCATTCGACAGGGGGCTATACAGCGGAAGCTTTCTTT.

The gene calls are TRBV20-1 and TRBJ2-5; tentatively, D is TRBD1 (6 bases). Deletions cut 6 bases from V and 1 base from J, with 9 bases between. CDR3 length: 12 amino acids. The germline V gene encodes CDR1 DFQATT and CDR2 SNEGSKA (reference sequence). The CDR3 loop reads CSARDTQETQYF. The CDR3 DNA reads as TGCAGTGCAAGGGACACCCAAGAGACCCAGTACTTC.

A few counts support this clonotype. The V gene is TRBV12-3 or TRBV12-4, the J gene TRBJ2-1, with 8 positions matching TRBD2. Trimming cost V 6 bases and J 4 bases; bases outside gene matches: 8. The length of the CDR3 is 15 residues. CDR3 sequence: CASSASGRRYNEQFF. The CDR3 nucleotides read TGTGCCAGCAGCGCCAGCGGGAGAAGGTACAATGAGCAGTTCTTC.

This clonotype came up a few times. The CDR3 loop reads CASGLSSGGFNEKLFF. The DNA of the CDR3 is TGTGCTAGTGGTTTGAGCTCGGGGGGATTTAATGAAAAACTGTTTTTT. This sequence joins TRBV12-5 and TRBJ1-4; D possibly corresponds to TRBD1 (5 bases). Trimming cost V 2 bases and J 4 bases, with 14 bases left between them. The CDR3 covers 16 residues. Germline CDR1 LGHNT, CDR2 FRNRAP.

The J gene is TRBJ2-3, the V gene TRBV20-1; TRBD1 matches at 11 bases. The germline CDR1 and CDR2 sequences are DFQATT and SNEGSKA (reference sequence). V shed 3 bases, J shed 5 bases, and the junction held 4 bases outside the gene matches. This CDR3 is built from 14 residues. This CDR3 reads CSASRDRGLDTQYF. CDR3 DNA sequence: TGCAGTGCTAGCCGGGACAGGGGGTTAGATACGCAGTATTTT.

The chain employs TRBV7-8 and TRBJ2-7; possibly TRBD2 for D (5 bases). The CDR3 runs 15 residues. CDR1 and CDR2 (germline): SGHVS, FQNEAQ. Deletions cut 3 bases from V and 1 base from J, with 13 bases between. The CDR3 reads CASSLGWERSYEQYF. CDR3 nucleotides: TGTGCCAGCAGCTTGGGGTGGGAGCGTTCCTACGAGCAGTACTTC.

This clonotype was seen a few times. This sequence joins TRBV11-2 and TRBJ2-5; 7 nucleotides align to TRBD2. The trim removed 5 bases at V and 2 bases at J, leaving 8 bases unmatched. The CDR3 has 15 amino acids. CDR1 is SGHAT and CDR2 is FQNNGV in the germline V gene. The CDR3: CASSPIGRKQETQYF. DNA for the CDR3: TGTGCCAGCAGCCCCATCGGGAGGAAACAAGAGACCCAGTACTTC. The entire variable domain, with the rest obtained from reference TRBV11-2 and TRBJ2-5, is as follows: EAGVAQSPRYKIIEKRQSVAFWCNPISGHATLYWYQQILGQGPKLLIQFQNNGVVDDSQLPKDRFSAERLKGVDSTLKIQPAKLEDSAVYLCASSPIGRKQETQYFGPGTRLLVL.

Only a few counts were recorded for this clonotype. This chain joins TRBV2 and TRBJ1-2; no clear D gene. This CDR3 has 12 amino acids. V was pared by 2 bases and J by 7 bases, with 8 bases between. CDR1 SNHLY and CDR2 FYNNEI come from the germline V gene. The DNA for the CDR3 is TGTGCCAGCAGTGAACGGGGTCCTGGCTACACCTTC. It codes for CASSERGPGYTF.

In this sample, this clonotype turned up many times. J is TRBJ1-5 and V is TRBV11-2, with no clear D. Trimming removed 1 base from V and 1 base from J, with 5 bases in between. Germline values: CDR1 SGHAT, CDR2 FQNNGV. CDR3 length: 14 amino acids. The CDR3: CASSLGRSNQPQHF. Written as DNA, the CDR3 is TGTGCCAGCAGCTTAGGGAGGAGCAATCAGCCCCAGCATTTT.

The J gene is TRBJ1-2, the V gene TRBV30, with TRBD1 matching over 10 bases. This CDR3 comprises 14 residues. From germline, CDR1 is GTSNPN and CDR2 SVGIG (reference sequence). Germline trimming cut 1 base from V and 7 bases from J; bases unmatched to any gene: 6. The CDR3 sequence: CAWSATGGVGGYTF. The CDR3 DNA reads TGTGCCTGGAGTGCGACAGGGGGCGTCGGTGGCTACACCTTC.

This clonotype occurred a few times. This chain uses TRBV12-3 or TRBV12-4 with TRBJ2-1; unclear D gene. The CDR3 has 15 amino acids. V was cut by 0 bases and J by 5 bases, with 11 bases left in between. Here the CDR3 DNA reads TGTGCCAGCAGTTTAGCGCTTTTACTGGACAATGAGCAGTTCTTC. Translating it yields CASSLALLLDNEQFF.

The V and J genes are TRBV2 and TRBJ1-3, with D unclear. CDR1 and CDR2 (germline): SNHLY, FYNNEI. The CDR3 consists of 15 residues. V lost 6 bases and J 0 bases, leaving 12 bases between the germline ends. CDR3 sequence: CASRDRTASGNTIYF. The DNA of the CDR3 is TGTGCCAGCAGGGATAGGACTGCCTCTGGAAACACCATATATTTT.

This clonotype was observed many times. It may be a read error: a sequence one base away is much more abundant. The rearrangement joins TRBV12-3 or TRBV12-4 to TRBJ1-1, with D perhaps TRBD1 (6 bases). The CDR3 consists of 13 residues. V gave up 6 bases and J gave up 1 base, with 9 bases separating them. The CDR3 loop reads CASRQQGNTEAFF. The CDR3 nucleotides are TGTGCCAGCAGACAACAGGGGAACACTGAAGCTTTCTTT.

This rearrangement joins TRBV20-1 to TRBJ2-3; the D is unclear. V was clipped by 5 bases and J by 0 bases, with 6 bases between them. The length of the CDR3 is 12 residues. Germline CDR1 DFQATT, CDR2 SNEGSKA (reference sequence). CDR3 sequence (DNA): TGCAGTGCTTTTCTAAGCACAGATACGCAGTATTTT. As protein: CSAFLSTDTQYF.

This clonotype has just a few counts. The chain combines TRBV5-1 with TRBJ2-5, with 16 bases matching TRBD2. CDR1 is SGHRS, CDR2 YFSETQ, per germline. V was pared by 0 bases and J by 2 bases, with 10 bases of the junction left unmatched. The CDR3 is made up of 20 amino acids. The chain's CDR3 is CASSLASGGGLAGGQETQYF. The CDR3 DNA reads TGCGCCAGCAGCTTGGCCTCTGGAGGGGGACTAGCGGGAGGGCAAGAGACCCAGTACTTC.

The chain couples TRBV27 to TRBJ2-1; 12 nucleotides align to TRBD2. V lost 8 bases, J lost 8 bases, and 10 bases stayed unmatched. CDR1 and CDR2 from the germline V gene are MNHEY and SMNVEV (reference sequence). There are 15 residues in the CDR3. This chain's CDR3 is CASLRLAGEYYEQFF. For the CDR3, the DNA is TGTGCCAGCCTTAGACTAGCGGGAGAGTACTATGAGCAGTTCTTC.